Following are 3 T cell receptor beta chains from one sample sequenced in a study of blood T cell dynamics during melanoma immunotherapy (dated by TCRdb to the early 2020s). What this sample's time point label stands for: pre-treatment baseline. Libraries were prepared through the immunoSEQ multiplex PCR assay. Not all clones reach the TCRdb copy of this immuneACCESS table, which keeps in-frame sequences only. Checked studies attribute under half of the gap to unresolved V genes and leave the rest unexplained. Counted in this sample were approximately 23,000 clones; about 90% of them appeared once. The leading ten clones occupy approximately 1% of the sample. Sequenced material: blood, taken from a patient treated with checkpoint blockade. These TCRs come from a human donor with melanoma.

The chain couples TRBV7-6 to TRBJ2-2; perhaps TRBD1 as D (6 bases). This CDR3 has 16 amino acids. V was clipped by 5 bases and J by 0 bases, with 13 bases between them. Germline assignment: CDR1 SGHVS and CDR2 FNYEAQ. This CDR3 reads CASSPRNRANTGELFF. The CDR3 DNA follows: TGTGCCAGCAGCCCTAGGAACAGGGCGAACACCGGGGAGCTGTTTTTT.

V and J are TRBV7-9 and TRBJ2-7, with TRBD2 identical over 9 bases. Germline V gene lookup returns CDR1 SEHNR and CDR2 FQNEAQ (reference sequence). V was pared by 1 base and J by 0 bases, with 4 bases of the junction left unmatched. The CDR3 has 16 residues. CDR3 sequence reads: CASSLGFSGSSYEQYF. CDR3 nucleotides: TGTGCCAGCAGCTTAGGGTTTAGCGGGAGCTCCTACGAGCAGTACTTC.

V is TRBV19 and J is TRBJ1-4; maybe TRBD1 (5 bases). The CDR3 loop spans 16 amino acids. V was pared by 3 bases and J by 7 bases, with 18 bases between. Per germline, CDR1 LNHDA and CDR2 SQIVND (reference sequence). DNA of the CDR3: TGTGCCAGTAGTATCCGCGGGGGAGGACGGGCTGAAAAACTGTTTTTT. It specifies CASSIRGGGRAEKLFF.